This entry describes one T cell receptor beta chain. Its antigen is unidentified. The Oncomine TCR Beta short-read assay generated sequence data from the DNA of cultured CD4+ T cells. Using the QIAamp micro DNA kit, genomic DNA was extracted from the CD4+ T cells that had been cultured. TCRdb analysed the PCR reads with MiXCR anew, one entry per CDR3 protein. The table records some 11,000 distinct CDR3 sequences, roughly 66% of them present only once. The treatment denotes: roughly ten-day PBMC culture with coronavirus spike peptide pools or control peptides (ViraFEST assay). Peptide pool stimulation in ViraFEST expanded antigen-specific T cells, whose TCRs were then sequenced. With approximately 10 ug/ml peptide pools and approximately 10 IU/ml IL-2, PBMCs were cultured at some 2.2 million per well. Negative selection separated CD4+ T cells from 10-day cultures. The sample originates from a study of vaccination and CD4 T cells after COVID-19.

The CDR3 loop spans 12 amino acids. In germline, CDR1 is DFQATT, CDR2 SNEGSKA (reference sequence). V lost 5 bases to trimming and J lost 2 bases, with 9 bases between them. The chain uses TRBV20-1 and TRBJ2-5, with a tentative D call TRBD2 (5 bases). The sequenced material came from CD4+ T cells from blood, cultured in vitro. The origin of this receptor is a human donor who had recovered from COVID-19. CDR3 nucleotides: TGCAGTGCTGGGTCGGGACAAGAGACCCAGTACTTC. It translates to CSAGSGQETQYF.